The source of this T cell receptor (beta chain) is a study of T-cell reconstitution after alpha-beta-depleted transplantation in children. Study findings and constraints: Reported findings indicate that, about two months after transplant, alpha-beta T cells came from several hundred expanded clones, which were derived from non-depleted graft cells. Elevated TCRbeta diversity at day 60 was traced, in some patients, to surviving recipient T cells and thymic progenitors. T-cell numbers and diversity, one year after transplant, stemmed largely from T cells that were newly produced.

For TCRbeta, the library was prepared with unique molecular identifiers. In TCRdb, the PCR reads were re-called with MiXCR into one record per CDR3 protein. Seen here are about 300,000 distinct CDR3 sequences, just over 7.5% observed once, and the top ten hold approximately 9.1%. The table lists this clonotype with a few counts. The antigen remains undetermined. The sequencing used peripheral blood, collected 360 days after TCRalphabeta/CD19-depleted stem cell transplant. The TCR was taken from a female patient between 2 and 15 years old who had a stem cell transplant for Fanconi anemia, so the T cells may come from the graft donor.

This chain's CDR3 is CATHSGRVETQYF. CDR3 nucleotides: TGTGCCACTCACAGCGGGAGGGTAGAGACCCAGTACTTC. V gene TRBV15 combines with J gene TRBJ2-5; 10 bases are shared with TRBD2. CDR1 is LNHNV and CDR2 is YYDKDF in the germline V gene (reference sequence). After removal of 9 bases from V and 4 bases from J, the junction contained 5 bases not matched to a gene. The CDR3 extends over 13 amino acids.